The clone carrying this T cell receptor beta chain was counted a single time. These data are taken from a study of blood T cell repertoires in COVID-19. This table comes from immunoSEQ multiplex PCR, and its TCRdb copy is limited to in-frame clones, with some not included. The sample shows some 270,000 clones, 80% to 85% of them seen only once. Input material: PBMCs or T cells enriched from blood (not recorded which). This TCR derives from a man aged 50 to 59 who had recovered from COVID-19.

The DNA for the CDR3 is TGTGCCAGCAGCCATGATCCAGAGGGTCCCACCGGGGAGCTGTTTTTT. Translation gives CASSHDPEGPTGELFF. This chain joins TRBV4-2 and TRBJ2-2; D is possibly TRBD2 (5 bases). Germline CDR1 reads LGHNA; CDR2 reads YNFKEQ. V shed 3 bases and J shed 4 bases, with 15 bases lying between them. This CDR3 is built from 16 residues.